This T cell receptor beta chain is drawn from a study of cytomegalovirus exposure and HLA in healthy donors. The CDR3 spans 15 residues. The J segment lost 0 bases and the V segment lost 5 bases, leaving 7 bases of the junction unmatched. Germline V lookup: CDR1 MNHNS, CDR2 SASEGT. The primer mix had 60 Vbeta and 13 Jbeta primers. Profiling relied on immunoSEQ multiplex PCR, and the TCRdb table lists in-frame clones only, not all of them. The table lists about 53,000 clones. Points on this clone: Its antigen is as yet unknown.

Study results and caveats: In vitro, a few CMV-associated chains proved specific for CMV antigens. Among immune exposure information, only CMV serostatus was available.

The chain uses TRBV6-1 and TRBJ2-7; 7 bases are a match to TRBD2. Material: PBMCs. This receptor was obtained from a woman between 18 and 30 years old in good health and CMV-seronegative. In DNA form, the CDR3 reads TGTGCCAGCAGTCGAACTAGCGCTAGCTCCTACGAGCAGTACTTC. Its protein is CASSRTSASSYEQYF.